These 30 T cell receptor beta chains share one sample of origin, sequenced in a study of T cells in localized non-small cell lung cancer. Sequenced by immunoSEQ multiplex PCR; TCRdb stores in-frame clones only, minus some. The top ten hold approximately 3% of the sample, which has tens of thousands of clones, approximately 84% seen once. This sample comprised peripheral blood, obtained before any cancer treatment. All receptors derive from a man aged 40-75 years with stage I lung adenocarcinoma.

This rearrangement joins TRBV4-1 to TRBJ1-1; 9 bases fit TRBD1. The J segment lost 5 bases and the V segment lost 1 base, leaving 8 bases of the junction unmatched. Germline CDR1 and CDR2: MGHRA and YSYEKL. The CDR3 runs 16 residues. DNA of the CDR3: TGCGCCAGCAGCCAAGTGGGGGGGACAGGGAGAACTGAAGCTTTCTTT. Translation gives CASSQVGGTGRTEAFF.

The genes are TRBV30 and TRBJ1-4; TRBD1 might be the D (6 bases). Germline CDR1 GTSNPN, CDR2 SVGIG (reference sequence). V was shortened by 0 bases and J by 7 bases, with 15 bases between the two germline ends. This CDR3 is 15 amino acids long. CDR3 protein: CAWSVQRARGEKLFF. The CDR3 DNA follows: TGTGCCTGGAGTGTACAGAGGGCCAGGGGTGAAAAACTGTTTTTT.

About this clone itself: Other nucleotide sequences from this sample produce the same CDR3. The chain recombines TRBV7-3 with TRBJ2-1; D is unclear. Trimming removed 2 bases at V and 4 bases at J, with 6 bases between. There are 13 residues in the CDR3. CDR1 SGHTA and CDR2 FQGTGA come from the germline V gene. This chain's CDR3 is CASSLSSYNEQFF. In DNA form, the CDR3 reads TGTGCCAGCAGCTTATCATCTTACAATGAGCAGTTCTTC.

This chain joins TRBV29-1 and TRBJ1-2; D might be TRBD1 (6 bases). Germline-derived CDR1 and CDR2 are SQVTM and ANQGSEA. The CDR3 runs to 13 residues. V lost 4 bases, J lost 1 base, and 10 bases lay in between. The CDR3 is CSVAGADNYGYTF. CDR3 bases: TGCAGCGTTGCAGGGGCCGATAACTATGGCTACACCTTC.

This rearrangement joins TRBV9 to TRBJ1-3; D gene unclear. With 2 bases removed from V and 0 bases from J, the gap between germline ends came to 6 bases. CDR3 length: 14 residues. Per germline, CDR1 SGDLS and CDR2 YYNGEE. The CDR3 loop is CASSVKFSGNTIYF. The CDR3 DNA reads TGTGCCAGCAGCGTCAAATTCTCTGGAAACACCATATATTTT.

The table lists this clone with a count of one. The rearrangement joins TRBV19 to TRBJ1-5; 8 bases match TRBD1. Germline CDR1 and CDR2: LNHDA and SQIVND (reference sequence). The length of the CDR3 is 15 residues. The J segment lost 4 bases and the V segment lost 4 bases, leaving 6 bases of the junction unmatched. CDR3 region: CASSRSRQGNQPQHF. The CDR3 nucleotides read TGTGCCAGTAGTAGGAGTCGACAGGGGAATCAGCCCCAGCATTTT.

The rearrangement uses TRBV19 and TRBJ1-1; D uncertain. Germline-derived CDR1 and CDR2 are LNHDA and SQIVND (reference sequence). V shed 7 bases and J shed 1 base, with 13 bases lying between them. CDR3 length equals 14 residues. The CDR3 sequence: CASTLSIENTEAFF. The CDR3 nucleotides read TGTGCCAGTACCCTATCGATAGAGAACACTGAAGCTTTCTTT.

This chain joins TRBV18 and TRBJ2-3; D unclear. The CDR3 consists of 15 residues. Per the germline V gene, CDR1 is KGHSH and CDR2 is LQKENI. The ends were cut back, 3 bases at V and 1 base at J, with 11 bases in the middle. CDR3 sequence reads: CASSPSTPRTDTQYF. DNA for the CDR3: TGTGCCAGCTCACCGTCGACTCCTCGCACAGATACGCAGTATTTT.

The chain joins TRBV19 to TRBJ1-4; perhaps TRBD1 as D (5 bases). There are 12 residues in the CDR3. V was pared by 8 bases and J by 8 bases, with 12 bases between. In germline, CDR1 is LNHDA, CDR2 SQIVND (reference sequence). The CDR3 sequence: CASLSGSEKLFF. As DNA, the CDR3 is TGTGCCAGTCTTTCAGGGTCAGAAAAACTGTTTTTT.

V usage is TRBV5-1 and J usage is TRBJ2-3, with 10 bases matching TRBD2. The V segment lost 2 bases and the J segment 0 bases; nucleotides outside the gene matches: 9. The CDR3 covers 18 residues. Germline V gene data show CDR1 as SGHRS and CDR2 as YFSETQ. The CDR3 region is CASSLAGTSAPSTDTQYF. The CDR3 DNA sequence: TGCGCCAGCAGCTTAGCCGGGACTAGCGCCCCTAGCACAGATACGCAGTATTTT.

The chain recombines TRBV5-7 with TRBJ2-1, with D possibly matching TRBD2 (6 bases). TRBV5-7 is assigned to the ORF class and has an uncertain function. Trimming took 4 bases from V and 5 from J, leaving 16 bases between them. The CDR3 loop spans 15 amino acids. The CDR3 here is CASSQREPENNEQFF. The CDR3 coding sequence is TGTGCCAGCAGCCAACGGGAGCCGGAGAACAATGAGCAGTTCTTC.

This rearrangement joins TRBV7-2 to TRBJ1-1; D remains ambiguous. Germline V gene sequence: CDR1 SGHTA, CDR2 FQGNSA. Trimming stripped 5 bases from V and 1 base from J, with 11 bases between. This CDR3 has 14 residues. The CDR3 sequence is CASSTGFPNTEAFF. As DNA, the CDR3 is TGTGCCAGCAGCACGGGATTCCCGAACACTGAAGCTTTCTTT.

DNA for the CDR3: TGTGCCAGCAACAACTACAATGAGCAGTTCTTC. Translation: CASNNYNEQFF. V gene TRBV6-1 combines with J gene TRBJ2-1; no clear D. The CDR3 has 11 amino acids. Trimming took off 7 bases at V and 3 bases at J, with 4 bases between the two ends. Germline V CDR1 and CDR2: MNHNS, SASEGT.

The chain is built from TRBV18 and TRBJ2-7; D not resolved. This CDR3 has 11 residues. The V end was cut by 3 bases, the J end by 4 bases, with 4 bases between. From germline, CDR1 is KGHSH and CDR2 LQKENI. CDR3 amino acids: CASSPLYEQYF. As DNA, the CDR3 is TGTGCCAGCTCACCGTTATACGAGCAGTACTTC.

CDR3 sequence reads: CASSFGVETQYF. DNA for the CDR3: TGTGCCAGCAGCTTTGGGGTTGAGACCCAGTACTTC. This rearrangement joins TRBV5-4 to TRBJ2-5; D is unclear. Germline values: CDR1 SGHNT, CDR2 YYREEE (reference sequence). The length of the CDR3 is 12 residues. The V and J ends lost 2 bases and 5 bases respectively, with 7 bases between them.

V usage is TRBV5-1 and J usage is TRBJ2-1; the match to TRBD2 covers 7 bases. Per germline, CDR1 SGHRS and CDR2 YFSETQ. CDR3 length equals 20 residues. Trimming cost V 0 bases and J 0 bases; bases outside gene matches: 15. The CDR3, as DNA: TGCGCCAGCAGCTTGGAGCTCCTAGCGGCGACTCCCTCCTCCTACAATGAGCAGTTCTTC. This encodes CASSLELLAATPSSYNEQFF.

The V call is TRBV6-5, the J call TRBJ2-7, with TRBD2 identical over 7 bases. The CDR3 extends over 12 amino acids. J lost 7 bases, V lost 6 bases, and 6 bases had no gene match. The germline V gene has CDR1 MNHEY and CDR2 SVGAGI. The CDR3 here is CASRYREGEQYF. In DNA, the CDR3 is TGTGCCAGCAGATATAGGGAGGGGGAGCAGTACTTC.

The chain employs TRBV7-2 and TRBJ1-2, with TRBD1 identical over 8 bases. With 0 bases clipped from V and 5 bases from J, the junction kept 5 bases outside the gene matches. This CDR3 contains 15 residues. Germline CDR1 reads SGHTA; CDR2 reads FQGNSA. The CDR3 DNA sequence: TGTGCCAGCAGCTTAGCGCGGACAGGGACTTATGGCTACACCTTC. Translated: CASSLARTGTYGYTF.

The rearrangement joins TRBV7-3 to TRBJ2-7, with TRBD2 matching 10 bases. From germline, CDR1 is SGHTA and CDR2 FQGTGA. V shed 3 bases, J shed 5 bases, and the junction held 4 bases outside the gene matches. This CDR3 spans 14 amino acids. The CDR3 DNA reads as TGTGCCAGCAGCTTCAGCGGGAGGGCCAACGAGCAGTACTTC. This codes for CASSFSGRANEQYF.

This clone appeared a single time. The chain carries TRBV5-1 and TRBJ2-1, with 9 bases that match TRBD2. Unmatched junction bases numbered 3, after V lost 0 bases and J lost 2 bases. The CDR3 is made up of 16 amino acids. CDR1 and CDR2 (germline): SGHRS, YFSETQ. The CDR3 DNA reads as TGCGCCAGCAGCTTGGGGCTAGCGGGGACCTACAATGAGCAGTTCTTC. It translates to CASSLGLAGTYNEQFF.

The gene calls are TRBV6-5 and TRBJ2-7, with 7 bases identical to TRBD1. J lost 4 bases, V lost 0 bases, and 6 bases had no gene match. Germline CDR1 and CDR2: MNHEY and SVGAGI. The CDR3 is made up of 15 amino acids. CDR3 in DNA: TGTGCCAGCAGTTACTCGAGAAGGGGGCGGTACGAGCAGTACTTC. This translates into CASSYSRRGRYEQYF.

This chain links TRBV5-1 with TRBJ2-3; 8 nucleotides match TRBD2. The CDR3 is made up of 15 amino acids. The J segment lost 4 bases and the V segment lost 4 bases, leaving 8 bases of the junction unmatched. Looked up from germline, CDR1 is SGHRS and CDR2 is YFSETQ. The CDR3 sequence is CASSPGGGYADTQYF. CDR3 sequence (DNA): TGCGCCAGCAGCCCGGGCGGGGGGTATGCAGATACGCAGTATTTT.

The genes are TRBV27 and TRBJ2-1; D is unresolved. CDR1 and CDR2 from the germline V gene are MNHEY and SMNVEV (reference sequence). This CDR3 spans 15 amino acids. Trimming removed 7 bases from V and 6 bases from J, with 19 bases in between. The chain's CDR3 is CASTGRISAGNEQFF. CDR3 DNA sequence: TGTGCCAGCACTGGAAGAATTTCCGCCGGCAATGAGCAGTTCTTC.

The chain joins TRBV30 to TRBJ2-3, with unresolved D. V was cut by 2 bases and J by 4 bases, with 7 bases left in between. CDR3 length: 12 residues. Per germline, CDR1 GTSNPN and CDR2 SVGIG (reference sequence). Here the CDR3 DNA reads TGTGCCTGGAGTACCAACGCAGATACGCAGTATTTT. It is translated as CAWSTNADTQYF.

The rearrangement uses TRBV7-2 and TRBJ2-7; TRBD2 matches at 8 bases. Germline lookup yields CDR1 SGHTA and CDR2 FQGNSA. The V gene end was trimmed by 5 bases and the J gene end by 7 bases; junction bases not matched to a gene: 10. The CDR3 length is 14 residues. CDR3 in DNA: TGTGCCAGCAGCCGGGGCGGGGGGCTCCGGGAGCAGTACTTC. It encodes CASSRGGGLREQYF.

The CDR3 coding sequence is TGTGCCAGCAGCTTAGACTCCGGGACAGGTTACAATGAGCAGTTCTTC. Translating it yields CASSLDSGTGYNEQFF. The chain has TRBV7-6 and TRBJ2-1, with 8 bases matching TRBD1. V lost 1 base to trimming and J lost 4 bases; unmatched junction nucleotides: 6. Germline-derived CDR1 and CDR2 are SGHVS and FNYEAQ. The CDR3 has 16 residues.

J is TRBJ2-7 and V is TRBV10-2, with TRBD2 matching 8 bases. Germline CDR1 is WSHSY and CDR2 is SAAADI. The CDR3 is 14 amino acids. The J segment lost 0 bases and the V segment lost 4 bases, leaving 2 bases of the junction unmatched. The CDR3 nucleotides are TGCGCCAGCAGTGTTGGGACTAGCTCCTACGAGCAGTACTTC. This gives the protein CASSVGTSSYEQYF.

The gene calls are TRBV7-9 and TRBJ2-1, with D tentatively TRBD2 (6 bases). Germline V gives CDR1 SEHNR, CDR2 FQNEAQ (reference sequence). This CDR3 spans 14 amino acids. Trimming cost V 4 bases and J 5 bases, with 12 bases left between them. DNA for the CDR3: TGTGCCAGCAGCTCGGGACTTCTAAACAATGAGCAGTTCTTC. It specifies CASSSGLLNNEQFF.

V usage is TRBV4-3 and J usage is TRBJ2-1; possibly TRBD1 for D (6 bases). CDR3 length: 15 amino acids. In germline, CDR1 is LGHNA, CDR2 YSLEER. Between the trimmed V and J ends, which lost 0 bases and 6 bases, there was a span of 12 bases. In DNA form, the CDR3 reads TGCGCCAGCAGCCAAGAGGGGGCAGGGTTCAATGAGCAGTTCTTC. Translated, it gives CASSQEGAGFNEQFF.

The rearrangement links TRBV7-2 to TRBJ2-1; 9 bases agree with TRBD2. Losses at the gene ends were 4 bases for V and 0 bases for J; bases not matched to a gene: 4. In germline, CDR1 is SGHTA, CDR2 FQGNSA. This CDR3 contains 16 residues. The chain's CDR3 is CASSSSGMSSYNEQFF. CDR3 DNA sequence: TGTGCCAGCAGCTCTAGCGGGATGAGCTCCTACAATGAGCAGTTCTTC.